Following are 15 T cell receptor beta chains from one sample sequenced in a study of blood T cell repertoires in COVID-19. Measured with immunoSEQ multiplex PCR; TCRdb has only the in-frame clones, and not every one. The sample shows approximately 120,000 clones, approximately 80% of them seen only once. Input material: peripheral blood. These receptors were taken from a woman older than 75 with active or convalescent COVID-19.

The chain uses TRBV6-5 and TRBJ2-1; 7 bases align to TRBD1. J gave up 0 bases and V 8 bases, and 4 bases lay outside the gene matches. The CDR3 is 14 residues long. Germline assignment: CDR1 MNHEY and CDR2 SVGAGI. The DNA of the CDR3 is TGTGCCAGCCGCCGGGACAGCTCCTACAATGAGCAGTTCTTC. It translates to CASRRDSSYNEQFF.

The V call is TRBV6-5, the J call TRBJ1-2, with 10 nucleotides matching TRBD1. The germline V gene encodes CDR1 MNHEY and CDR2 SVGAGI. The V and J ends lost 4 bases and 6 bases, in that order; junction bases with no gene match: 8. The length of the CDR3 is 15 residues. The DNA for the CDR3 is TGTGCCAGCAGTTCCGGGACAGGGGTGATCCATGGCTACACCTTC. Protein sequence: CASSSGTGVIHGYTF.

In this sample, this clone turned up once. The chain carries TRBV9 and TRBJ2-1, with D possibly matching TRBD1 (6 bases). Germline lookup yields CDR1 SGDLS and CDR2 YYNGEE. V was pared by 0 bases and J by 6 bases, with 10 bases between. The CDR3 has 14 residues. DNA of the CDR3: TGTGCCAGCAGCGTAGTCACAGGGAGCAATGAGCAGTTCTTC. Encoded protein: CASSVVTGSNEQFF.

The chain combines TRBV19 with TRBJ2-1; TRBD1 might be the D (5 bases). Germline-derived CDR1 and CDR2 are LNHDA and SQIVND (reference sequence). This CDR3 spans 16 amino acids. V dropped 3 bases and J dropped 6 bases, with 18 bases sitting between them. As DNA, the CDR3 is TGTGCCAGTAGTATTCACAGGTCATCCCTTGCCAATGAGCAGTTCTTC. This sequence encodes CASSIHRSSLANEQFF.

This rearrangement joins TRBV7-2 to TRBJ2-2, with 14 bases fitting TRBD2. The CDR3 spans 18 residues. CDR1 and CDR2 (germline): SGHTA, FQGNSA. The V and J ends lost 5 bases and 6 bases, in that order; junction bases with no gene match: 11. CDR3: CASSTPGTSGRLAGELFF. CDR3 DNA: TGTGCCAGCAGCACCCCCGGGACTAGCGGGAGACTTGCCGGGGAGCTGTTTTTT.

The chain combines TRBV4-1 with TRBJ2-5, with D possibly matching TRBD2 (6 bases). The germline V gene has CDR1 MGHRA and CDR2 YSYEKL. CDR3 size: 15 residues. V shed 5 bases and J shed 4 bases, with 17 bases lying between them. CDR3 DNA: TGCGCCAGCAGCTACGGGACTCAGAGGTTAGAGACCCAGTACTTC. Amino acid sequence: CASSYGTQRLETQYF.

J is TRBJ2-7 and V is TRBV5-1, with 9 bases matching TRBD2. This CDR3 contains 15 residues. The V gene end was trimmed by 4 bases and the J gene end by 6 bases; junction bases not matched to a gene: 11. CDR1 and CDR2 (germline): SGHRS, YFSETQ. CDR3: CASSPLAGEGLEQYF. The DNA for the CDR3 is TGCGCCAGCAGCCCCTTAGCGGGAGAGGGCCTCGAGCAGTACTTC.

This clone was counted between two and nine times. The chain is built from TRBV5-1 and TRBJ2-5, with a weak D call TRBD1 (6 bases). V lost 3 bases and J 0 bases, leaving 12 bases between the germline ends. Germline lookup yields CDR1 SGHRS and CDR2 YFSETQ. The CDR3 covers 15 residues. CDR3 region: CASSSGVTNQETQYF. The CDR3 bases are TGCGCCAGCAGCTCAGGGGTAACGAACCAAGAGACCCAGTACTTC.

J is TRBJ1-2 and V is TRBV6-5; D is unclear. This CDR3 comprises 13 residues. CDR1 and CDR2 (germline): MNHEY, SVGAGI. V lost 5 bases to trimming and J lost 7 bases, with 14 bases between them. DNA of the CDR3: TGTGCCAGCAGTCCCGTTTATCCCCCTGGCTACACCTTC. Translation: CASSPVYPPGYTF.

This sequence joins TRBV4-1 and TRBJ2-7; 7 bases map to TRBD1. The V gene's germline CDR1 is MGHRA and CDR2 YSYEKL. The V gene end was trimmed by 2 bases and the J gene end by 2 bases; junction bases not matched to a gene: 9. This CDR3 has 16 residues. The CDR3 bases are TGCGCCAGCAGCCAATTTCTGGCAGGGGGACCCTACGAGCAGTACTTC. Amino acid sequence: CASSQFLAGGPYEQYF.

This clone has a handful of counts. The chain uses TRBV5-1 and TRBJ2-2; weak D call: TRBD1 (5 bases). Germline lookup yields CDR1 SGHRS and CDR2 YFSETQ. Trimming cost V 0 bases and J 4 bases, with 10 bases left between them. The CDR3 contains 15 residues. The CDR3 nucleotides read TGCGCCAGCAGCTTGGCCAGGGCGGTCACCGGGGAGCTGTTTTTT. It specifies CASSLARAVTGELFF.

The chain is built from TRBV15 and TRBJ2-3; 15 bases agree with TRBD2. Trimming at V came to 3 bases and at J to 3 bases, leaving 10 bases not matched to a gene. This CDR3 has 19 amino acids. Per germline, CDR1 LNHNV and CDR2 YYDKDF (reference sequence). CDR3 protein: CATSRGGTSGRKGTDTQYF. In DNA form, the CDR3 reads TGTGCCACCAGCAGGGGGGGGACTAGCGGGAGGAAAGGTACAGATACGCAGTATTTT. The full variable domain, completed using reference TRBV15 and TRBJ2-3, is DAMVIQNPRYQVTQFGKPVTLSCSQTLNHNVMYWYQQKSSQAPKLLFHYYDKDFNNEADTPDNFQSRRPNTSFCFLDIRSPGLGDTAMYLCATSRGGTSGRKGTDTQYFGPGTRLTVL.

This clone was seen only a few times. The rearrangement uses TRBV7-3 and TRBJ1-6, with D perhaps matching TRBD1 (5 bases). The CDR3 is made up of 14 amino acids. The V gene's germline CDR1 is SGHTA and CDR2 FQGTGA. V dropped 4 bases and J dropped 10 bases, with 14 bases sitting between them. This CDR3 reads CASSSGLVGSPLHF. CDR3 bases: TGTGCCAGCAGCTCGGGACTCGTGGGATCACCCCTCCACTTT.

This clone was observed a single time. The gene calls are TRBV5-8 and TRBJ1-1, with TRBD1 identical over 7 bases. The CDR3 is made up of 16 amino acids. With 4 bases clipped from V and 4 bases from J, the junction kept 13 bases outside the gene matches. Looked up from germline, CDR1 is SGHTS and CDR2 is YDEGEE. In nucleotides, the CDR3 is TGTGCCAGCAGCATCACCGACTGGGCAGGGGGCACTGAAGCTTTCTTT. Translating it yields CASSITDWAGGTEAFF.

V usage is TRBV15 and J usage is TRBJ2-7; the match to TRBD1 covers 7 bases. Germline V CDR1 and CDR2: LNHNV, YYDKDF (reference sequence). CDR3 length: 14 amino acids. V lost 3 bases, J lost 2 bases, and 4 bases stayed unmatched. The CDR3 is CATSRDRYTYEQYF. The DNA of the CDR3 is TGTGCCACCAGCAGGGACAGGTATACCTACGAGCAGTACTTC.